The 7 T cell receptor beta chains given below trace back to one sample, sequenced in a study of PD-1 blockade in mismatch repair-deficient tumors. Assay: immunoSEQ multiplex PCR; the TCRdb copy retains only in-frame clones and omits some. Of more than 85,000 clones in the sample, 70% to 85% are singletons; the top ten hold around 6.5%. This specimen consisted of peripheral blood, obtained roughly 35 weeks after starting pembrolizumab. The receptors stem from an adult with mismatch repair-deficient cancer.

This chain joins TRBV9 and TRBJ2-1; 8 bases are a match to TRBD1. V gave up 0 bases and J gave up 5 bases; unmatched junction bases: 10. The CDR3 runs 17 residues. CDR1 SGDLS and CDR2 YYNGEE come from the germline V gene. The DNA for the CDR3 is TGTGCCAGCAGCGTAGCTACTCAGGGGGCGGGTCACAATGAGCAGTTCTTC. Protein sequence: CASSVATQGAGHNEQFF. Based on the CDR3 plus reference TRBV9 and TRBJ2-1, the full variable domain is DSGVTQTPKHLITATGQRVTLRCSPRSGDLSVYWYQQSLDQGLQFLIQYYNGEERAKGNILERFSAQQFPDLHSELNLSSLELGDSALYFCASSVATQGAGHNEQFFGPGTRLTVL.

The chain employs TRBV5-4 and TRBJ2-7; D possibly corresponds to TRBD2 (5 bases). With 2 bases removed from V and 1 base from J, the gap between germline ends came to 13 bases. The CDR3 is made up of 15 amino acids. The germline CDR1 and CDR2 sequences are SGHNT and YYREEE (reference sequence). The CDR3 DNA follows: TGTGCCAGCAGCTTTGGCGGGTCACCTTCCTACGAGCAGTACTTC. Its protein product is CASSFGGSPSYEQYF.

This chain joins TRBV13 and TRBJ1-2, with a possible D match to TRBD1 (5 bases). CDR3 size: 12 residues. CDR1 PRHDT and CDR2 FYEKMQ come from the germline V gene (reference sequence). V gave up 3 bases and J gave up 7 bases, with 9 bases separating them. Here the CDR3 DNA reads TGTGCCAGCAGCTTTTCCGGGGGTGGCTACACCTTC. It specifies CASSFSGGGYTF. The variable domain in full, completed from reference TRBV13 and TRBJ1-2, reads AAGVIQSPRHLIKEKRETATLKCYPIPRHDTVYWYQQGPGQDPQFLISFYEKMQSDKGSIPDRFSAQQFSDYHSELNMSSLELGDSALYFCASSFSGGGYTFGSGTRLTVV.

The genes are TRBV9 and TRBJ2-7, with TRBD1 matching over 9 bases. The germline V gene encodes CDR1 SGDLS and CDR2 YYNGEE. After removal of 4 bases from V and 6 bases from J, the junction contained 5 bases not matched to a gene. The CDR3 extends over 13 amino acids. The CDR3 reads CASSLTGGGEQYF. In DNA form, the CDR3 reads TGTGCCAGCAGCCTCACAGGGGGCGGCGAGCAGTACTTC.

The chain joins TRBV13 to TRBJ2-3; D is uncertain. Trimming cost V 7 bases and J 4 bases, with 12 bases left between them. Germline CDR1 is PRHDT and CDR2 is FYEKMQ (reference sequence). The CDR3 is made up of 13 amino acids. In nucleotides, the CDR3 is TGTGCCAGCACCGAGCCGTGGTCAGATACGCAGTATTTT. Its translation: CASTEPWSDTQYF.

This chain links TRBV19 with TRBJ1-3, with D perhaps matching TRBD1 (5 bases). Trimming cost V 1 base and J 12 bases, with 19 bases left between them. Germline values: CDR1 LNHDA, CDR2 SQIVND (reference sequence). The CDR3 totals 15 residues. This CDR3 reads CASSIALRGTSGIYF. The CDR3 nucleotides are TGTGCCAGTAGTATAGCTCTACGGGGGACTTCAGGCATATATTTT.

V and J are TRBV4-3 and TRBJ2-1; D gene uncertain. Germline V gives CDR1 LGHNA, CDR2 YSLEER. Trimming pared 0 bases from V and 4 bases from J, leaving 10 bases between. The length of the CDR3 is 15 residues. For the CDR3, the DNA is TGCGCCAGCAGCCAAGATTCAAACGGATACAATGAGCAGTTCTTC. As protein: CASSQDSNGYNEQFF.